This TCR beta chain originates from a study of blood T cell repertoires in COVID-19. Turning to the study itself: Sites in the United States, Italy and Spain provided acute and convalescent COVID-19 samples. Nucleic acid was either cDNA or gDNA, and it came from T cells, B-cell-depleted T cells, or PBMCs.

Sequencing used immunoSEQ multiplex PCR; TCRdb keeps in-frame clones, though not all of them. Of some 130,000 clones listed, about 89% are singletons. This clone was detected a few times. The TCR sequence derives from a woman aged 70 to 79 with COVID-19, enrolled during active disease. Sequencing was performed on peripheral blood.

The CDR3, as DNA: TGTGCCAGCAGCTTAGTTTTCGGGAACACTGAAGCTTTCTTT. It translates to CASSLVFGNTEAFF. The chain employs TRBV7-8 and TRBJ1-1; no firm D call. Germline CDR1 SGHVS, CDR2 FQNEAQ. V gave up 1 base and J gave up 1 base, with 7 bases separating them. The CDR3 length is 14 residues.